Listed below are T cell receptor beta chains from one sample, sequenced in a study of OX40 agonist ivuxolimab in advanced cancers. Sequencing was performed with immunoSEQ multiplex PCR; in TCRdb, only in-frame clones are kept and a portion is missing. Among about 79,000 clones listed, 70% to 85% were seen once. The sequencing here drew on CD4+ or CD8+ T cells sorted from blood, taken in a trial of the OX40 agonist ivuxolimab. These receptors came from an adult with an advanced solid tumor such as melanoma, head and neck, liver or kidney cancer. The CDR3 runs from the conserved cysteine through the conserved F or W. A D gene is named only where the DNA matches it firmly. Size is omitted from some rows. Given values are once, few, many or a class for expanded clones.

TRBJ2-7 TRBD1 TRBV18 . CASSPGQGRDEQYF TGTGCCAGCTCACCAGGACAGGGTAGGGACGAGCAGTACTTC
TRBJ1-4 . TRBV6-5 . CASSYRGDRGEKLFF TGTGCCAGCAGTTACCGGGGGGACCGTGGGGAAAAACTGTTTTTT
TRBJ1-1 TRBD1 TRBV9 . CASSVAAGTGKTEAFF TGTGCCAGCAGCGTAGCTGCCGGGACAGGAAAAACTGAAGCTTTCTTT
TRBJ2-3 . TRBV28 . CASNSLTNTQYF TGTGCCAGCAACTCCCTCACGAATACGCAGTATTTT
TRBJ1-5 TRBD1 TRBV2 few CASRGQGDPPQHF TGTGCCAGCAGGGGTCAGGGGGATCCTCCCCAGCATTTT
TRBJ2-4 TRBD2 TRBV27 . CASSLSPPSGTSHIQYF TGTGCCAGCAGTTTATCCCCTCCCTCCGGGACTAGCCACATTCAGTACTTC
TRBJ1-1 . TRBV18 . CASSPLQGTEAFF TGTGCCAGCTCACCATTACAGGGTACTGAAGCTTTCTTT
TRBJ2-7 TRBD2 TRBV28 . CASSFNSGSSHEQYF TGTGCCAGCAGTTTCAATAGCGGGAGTTCCCACGAGCAGTACTTC
TRBJ1-5 . TRBV15 . CATSRDRWDGGDQPQHF TGTGCCACCAGCAGAGATCGGTGGGACGGCGGGGATCAGCCCCAGCATTTT
TRBJ2-5 . TRBV9 . CASSVSPRETQYF TGTGCCAGCAGCGTAAGCCCTCGGGAGACCCAGTACTTC
TRBJ2-7 . TRBV5-4 . CASSLASRGAEQYF TGTGCCAGCAGCTTGGCCTCAAGAGGGGCCGAGCAGTACTTC
TRBJ2-7 . TRBV18 . CASSWDLYEQYF TGTGCCAGCTCATGGGATCTCTACGAGCAGTACTTC
TRBJ2-7 . TRBV5-1 few CASSSGRGTYEQYF TGCGCCAGCAGCTCCGGGCGGGGAACCTACGAGCAGTACTTC
TRBJ2-2 TRBD2 TRBV7-2 . CASSFLAVLTGTGELFF TGTGCCAGCAGCTTTCTAGCGGTCCTAACGGGCACCGGGGAGCTGTTTTTT
TRBJ2-3 . TRBV4-2 . CASSQDRGGEGARDTQYF TGTGCCAGCAGCCAAGATAGGGGCGGAGAGGGCGCGCGAGATACGCAGTATTTT
TRBJ2-7 TRBD2 TRBV28 . CASSAGTSLPEQYF TGTGCCAGCAGTGCCGGGACTAGCTTGCCCGAGCAGTACTTC
TRBJ1-1 . TRBV18 . CASSAGVNTEAFF TGTGCCAGCTCAGCAGGGGTGAACACTGAAGCTTTCTTT
TRBJ1-2 TRBD1 TRBV5-6 . CASSFGTGNYGYTF TGTGCCAGCAGCTTTGGGACAGGCAACTATGGCTACACCTTC
TRBJ2-1 . TRBV6-1 . CASSEFNEQFF TGTGCCAGCAGTGAGTTTAATGAGCAGTTCTTC
TRBJ2-7 TRBD1 TRBV10-3 few CAIRPMTGNEQYF TGTGCCATCAGGCCCATGACAGGGAACGAGCAGTACTTC
TRBJ1-4 . TRBV19 . CASTGYTTEGEKLFF TGTGCCAGTACCGGATACACCACCGAGGGTGAAAAACTGTTTTTT
TRBJ1-4 . TRBV2 . CASRRENEKLFF TGTGCCAGCAGGAGGGAAAATGAAAAACTGTTTTTT
TRBJ2-1 TRBD2 TRBV7-3 . CASSPEGAGVFGPEINEQFF TGTGCCAGCAGCCCAGAGGGAGCGGGAGTGTTCGGTCCAGAAATCAATGAGCAGTTCTTC
TRBJ2-7 TRBD1 TRBV6-6 . CASSYSRGDRVNEQYF TGTGCCAGCAGTTACTCTCGTGGGGACAGGGTCAACGAGCAGTACTTC
TRBJ1-5 . TRBV27 few CASSLQGQPQHF TGTGCCAGCAGTTTACAGGGACAGCCCCAGCATTTT
TRBJ2-3 TRBD2 TRBV11-2 . CASTQRLAGSDTQYF TGTGCCAGCACCCAGCGACTAGCGGGGTCAGATACGCAGTATTTT
TRBJ1-1 . TRBV28 . CALGVSGDTEAFF TGTGCCTTAGGGGTAAGCGGGGACACTGAAGCTTTCTTT
TRBJ2-7 . TRBV5-1 once CASSLGDYEQYF TGCGCCAGCAGCTTGGGGGACTACGAGCAGTACTTC
TRBJ1-5 . TRBV7-2 . CASSKHQGGPQHF TGTGCCAGCAGTAAACATCAGGGTGGGCCCCAGCATTTT
TRBJ2-5 . TRBV25-1 . CASSDLLYRSQETQYF TGTGCCAGCAGTGATCTACTTTACAGAAGCCAAGAGACCCAGTACTTC
TRBJ1-1 TRBD1 TRBV2 . CASSGTGESTEAFF TGTGCCAGCAGCGGAACAGGGGAATCCACTGAAGCTTTCTTT
TRBJ2-3 . TRBV19 . CASSGSSTDTQYF TGTGCCAGTAGTGGCTCAAGCACAGATACGCAGTATTTT
TRBJ2-7 . TRBV11-3 . CASSLNPRDEQYF TGTGCCAGCAGCTTAAACCCCAGGGACGAGCAGTACTTC
TRBJ2-3 TRBD2 TRBV5-4 . CASRPSGGRTDTQYF TGTGCCAGCAGGCCCAGCGGGGGGCGCACAGATACGCAGTATTTT
TRBJ1-2 . TRBV2 . CASSESPNLYSRNRYNYGYTF TGTGCCAGCAGTGAATCACCAAACCTATACAGTCGAAATAGGTATAACTATGGCTACACCTTC
TRBJ2-2 TRBD1 TRBV25-1 . CASSVPGQGAFGELFF TGTGCCAGCAGTGTCCCGGGACAGGGGGCTTTCGGGGAGCTGTTTTTT
TRBJ2-6 . TRBV5-8 . CASSLGNSGANVLTF TGTGCCAGCAGCTTGGGGAACTCTGGGGCCAACGTCCTGACTTTC
TRBJ1-1 . TRBV7-3 . CASSLTGPGPAFF TGTGCCAGCAGCTTGACCGGGCCGGGCCCAGCTTTCTTT
TRBJ1-2 . TRBV30 . CAWRVSSGVGYTF TGTGCCTGGAGAGTTTCATCAGGGGTAGGCTACACCTTC
TRBJ1-5 . TRBV2 . CASSVGEYSNQPQHF TGTGCCAGCAGTGTGGGGGAGTATAGCAATCAGCCCCAGCATTTT
TRBJ2-7 . TRBV28 . CASSAGQTYEQYF TGTGCCAGCAGTGCAGGACAGACCTACGAGCAGTACTTC
TRBJ2-2 TRBD2 TRBV12-5 . CASGSRTSGGASRVGELFF TGTGCTAGTGGTTCCCGGACTAGCGGGGGGGCCTCCCGGGTCGGGGAGCTGTTTTTT
TRBJ2-1 TRBD2 TRBV30 . CAWSVSGLGSRNEQFF TGTGCCTGGAGTGTATCTGGACTAGGGAGCAGAAATGAGCAGTTCTTC